One sample yielded the 27 T cell receptor beta chains listed below, sequenced in a study of CD8+ T cells in alopecia areata. Following RNA extraction, reverse transcription yielded cDNA that acted as the sequencing template. Clones were read by immunoSEQ multiplex PCR, and TCRdb kept only the in-frame ones, dropping some. This table holds around 65,000 clones, more than 40% found once. Here the sequenced sample was CD8+ T cells sorted from blood, taken at week 0. Receptors were obtained from a human donor with alopecia areata.

This clone has only a few counts. This chain uses TRBV28 with TRBJ2-7, with a possible D match to TRBD1 (5 bases). The CDR3 runs to 13 residues. Germline CDR1 and CDR2: MDHEN and SYDVKM. The V end lost 4 bases, the J end lost 2 bases, and 9 bases lay between the germline ends. CDR3 loop: CASSSAGTYEQYF. The CDR3 DNA sequence: TGTGCCAGCAGTTCCGCAGGGACCTACGAGCAGTACTTC. Together with reference TRBV28 and TRBJ2-7, the CDR3 gives the full variable domain: DVKVTQSSRYLVKRTGEKVFLECVQDMDHENMFWYRQDPGLGLRLIYFSYDVKMKEKGDIPEGYSVSREKKERFSLILESASTNQTSMYLCASSSAGTYEQYFGPGTRLTVT.

This clone occurred once. The chain has TRBV4-1 and TRBJ2-7; 7 bases fit TRBD2. Per germline, CDR1 MGHRA and CDR2 YSYEKL. V was clipped by 1 base and J by 0 bases; unmatched bases: 9. The CDR3 totals 17 residues. DNA for the CDR3: TGCGCCAGCAGCCAAGGGTTAGCGGGCCTCAGCTCCTACGAGCAGTACTTC. This gives the protein CASSQGLAGLSSYEQYF.

This clone was seen a handful of times. The J gene is TRBJ2-7, the V gene TRBV15; D is uncertain. Trimming removed 3 bases from V and 2 bases from J, with 14 bases in between. CDR3 size: 15 residues. Germline CDR1 is LNHNV and CDR2 is YYDKDF (reference sequence). The CDR3 spells CATSSMSSKPYEQYF. CDR3 in DNA: TGTGCCACCAGCAGTATGTCCTCTAAGCCCTACGAGCAGTACTTC.

The chain has TRBV30 and TRBJ2-3; 9 positions agree with TRBD2. Trimming cost V 3 bases and J 5 bases; bases outside gene matches: 18. The CDR3 runs 18 residues. Germline CDR1 reads GTSNPN; CDR2 reads SVGIG (reference sequence). The DNA for the CDR3 is TGTGCCTGGAGGACTAGCGGAATCCTACCCACGCTGGGAGATACGCAGTATTTT. It is translated as CAWRTSGILPTLGDTQYF. Together with reference TRBV30 and TRBJ2-3, the CDR3 gives the full variable domain: SQTIHQWPATLVQPVGSPLSLECTVEGTSNPNLYWYRQAAGRGLQLLFYSVGIGQISSEVPQNLSASRPQDRQFILSSKKLLLSDSGFYLCAWRTSGILPTLGDTQYFGPGTRLTVL.

V is TRBV29-1 and J is TRBJ2-7; the match to TRBD2 covers 8 bases. In germline, CDR1 is SQVTM, CDR2 ANQGSEA. The CDR3 consists of 17 residues. V trimming: 4 bases; J trimming: 0 bases; junction bases outside the gene matches: 14. This chain's CDR3 is CSVGGVFSGKGSYEQYF. The CDR3 DNA reads TGCAGCGTTGGGGGTGTGTTTAGCGGGAAGGGCTCCTACGAGCAGTACTTC.

This clone is a singleton in its sample. In nucleotides, the CDR3 is TGCGCCAGCAGCCCGGACAGCAACACTGAAGCTTTCTTT. Protein sequence: CASSPDSNTEAFF. V usage is TRBV5-1 and J usage is TRBJ1-1, with D maybe TRBD1 (6 bases). The germline V gene has CDR1 SGHRS and CDR2 YFSETQ. This CDR3 has 13 residues. With 4 bases removed from V and 2 bases from J, the gap between germline ends came to 9 bases.

The rearrangement links TRBV30 to TRBJ1-2; D gene ambiguous. The CDR3 has 12 amino acids. Germline lookup yields CDR1 GTSNPN and CDR2 SVGIG (reference sequence). The V end was cut by 3 bases, the J end by 8 bases, with 13 bases between. The CDR3 DNA sequence: TGTGCCTGGAGAGGAGGGATAGACGGCTACACCTTC. Its translation is CAWRGGIDGYTF.

This clone has only one observation. V usage is TRBV25-1 and J usage is TRBJ1-1; D gene ambiguous. The CDR3 is 11 amino acids. The germline V gene has CDR1 MGHDK and CDR2 SYGVNS. Trimming stripped 8 bases from V and 5 bases from J, with 9 bases between. The CDR3 region is CASGIGTEAFF. The CDR3 coding sequence is TGTGCCAGCGGGATTGGGACTGAAGCTTTCTTT.

This clone was recorded a few times. The chain recombines TRBV11-2 with TRBJ2-1, with 12 bases identical to TRBD2. This CDR3 has 17 amino acids. The ends lost 3 bases at V and 0 bases at J; junction bases unmatched: 3. Germline V gives CDR1 SGHAT, CDR2 FQNNGV. Written as DNA, the CDR3 is TGTGCCAGCAGCTTGGAGACTAGCGGGAGCTCCTACAATGAGCAGTTCTTC. Amino acids: CASSLETSGSSYNEQFF.

This clone was seen only once. The rearrangement links TRBV9 to TRBJ2-7; 8 bases fit TRBD2. The CDR3 loop spans 15 amino acids. The V gene end was trimmed by 4 bases and the J gene end by 7 bases; junction bases not matched to a gene: 13. Germline assignment: CDR1 SGDLS and CDR2 YYNGEE. CDR3: CASSPQRELTEEQYF. The CDR3 nucleotides are TGTGCCAGCAGCCCCCAGCGGGAGTTGACTGAAGAGCAGTACTTC.

The chain has TRBV29-1 and TRBJ2-7, with TRBD1 as a possible D gene (5 bases). Germline V CDR1 and CDR2: SQVTM, ANQGSEA. The CDR3 runs 13 residues. V gave up 6 bases and J gave up 4 bases, with 16 bases separating them. For the CDR3, the DNA is TGCAGCGTGATATCAGGGCGGCGGTACGAGCAGTACTTC. Residues: CSVISGRRYEQYF.

This chain links TRBV28 with TRBJ2-4; TRBD2 matches at 7 bases. The CDR3 spans 14 residues. The V segment lost 6 bases and the J segment 5 bases; nucleotides outside the gene matches: 7. Germline V CDR1 and CDR2: MDHEN, SYDVKM. The CDR3, as DNA: TGTGCCAGCAGCCTCGGGGCGGGAGAAAACATTCAGTACTTC. Protein: CASSLGAGENIQYF.

The rearrangement links TRBV28 to TRBJ1-5; D unclear. Trimming pared 3 bases from V and 2 bases from J, leaving 11 bases between. CDR3 length: 15 residues. Germline values: CDR1 MDHEN, CDR2 SYDVKM. CDR3 amino acids: CASSFGPRGNQPQHF. The CDR3 bases are TGTGCCAGCAGTTTCGGCCCCCGCGGCAATCAGCCCCAGCATTTT.

The genes are TRBV23-1 and TRBJ2-2; D is ambiguous. TRBV23-1 is placed among ORFs of uncertain function. The V gene lost 2 bases and the J gene lost 9 bases, with 16 bases spanning the gap. The CDR3 spans 15 residues. CDR3 nucleotides: TGCGCCAGCAGTCAAGACGGTCGTGGTTTCCGGGAGCTGTTTTTT. Translation gives CASSQDGRGFRELFF.

The chain employs TRBV4-2 and TRBJ2-7; no definite D call. The ends were cut back, 1 base at V and 5 bases at J, with 18 bases in the middle. The CDR3 spans 16 residues. From germline, CDR1 is LGHNA and CDR2 YNFKEQ. CDR3 DNA: TGTGCCAGCAGCCAAGTGGAGTTCCGGGTTAGGGACGAGCAGTACTTC. This translates into CASSQVEFRVRDEQYF.

The rearrangement uses TRBV6-1 and TRBJ2-7, with D perhaps TRBD1 (5 bases). CDR1 is MNHNS and CDR2 is SASEGT in the germline V gene. The CDR3 extends over 12 amino acids. V lost 5 bases to trimming and J lost 2 bases, with 7 bases between them. The CDR3 here is CASSSGTYEQYF. The CDR3 coding sequence is TGTGCCAGCAGTTCAGGGACCTACGAGCAGTACTTC.

This chain joins TRBV29-1 and TRBJ2-1; weak D call: TRBD2 (6 bases). V dropped 6 bases and J dropped 6 bases, with 12 bases sitting between them. Germline V CDR1 and CDR2: SQVTM, ANQGSEA. The CDR3 length is 12 residues. The CDR3 coding sequence is TGCAGCGTGCCCCCTAGCGCCAATGAGCAGTTCTTC. As protein: CSVPPSANEQFF.

The chain links TRBV5-5 to TRBJ1-2, with 9 bases lining up with TRBD1. V trimming: 2 bases; J trimming: 12 bases; junction bases outside the gene matches: 8. Germline CDR1 SGHKS, CDR2 YYEKEE (reference sequence). The CDR3 extends over 13 amino acids. CDR3 in amino acids: CASSFLGQGIDTF. The CDR3 nucleotides read TGTGCCAGCAGCTTCCTGGGACAGGGAATCGACACCTTC. Full variable domain (missing parts from reference TRBV5-5 and TRBJ1-2): DAGVTQSPTHLIKTRGQQVTLRCSPISGHKSVSWYQQVLGQGPQFIFQYYEKEERGRGNFPDRFSARQFPNYSSELNVNALLLGDSALYLCASSFLGQGIDTFGSGTRLTVV.

The J gene is TRBJ2-1, the V gene TRBV7-6; TRBD2 is a possible D gene (6 bases). The CDR3 is 13 residues long. Germline-derived CDR1 and CDR2 are SGHVS and FNYEAQ. V shed 5 bases and J shed 9 bases, with 14 bases lying between them. As DNA, the CDR3 is TGTGCCAGCAGCCCCTGGGAGGCCACTGAGCAGTTCTTC. Its protein product is CASSPWEATEQFF.

The chain couples TRBV14 to TRBJ2-1; D remains unclear. This CDR3 is built from 14 residues. V lost 3 bases and J lost 3, with 9 bases in between. Germline V lookup: CDR1 SGHDN, CDR2 FVKESK. The CDR3 region is CASSHRVLYNEQFF. CDR3 DNA sequence: TGTGCCAGCAGCCACCGGGTCCTCTACAATGAGCAGTTCTTC.

There are a few counts of this clone. A read error may account for a junction end that differs from germline. In DNA form, the CDR3 reads TGTGCCACCAGCAGAGGTTCAGGGACAAACTTC. It is translated as CATSRGSGTNF. V gene TRBV15 combines with J gene TRBJ2-7, with D perhaps TRBD1 (6 bases). The V gene's germline CDR1 is LNHNV and CDR2 YYDKDF (reference sequence). The CDR3 is 11 amino acids.

The chain is built from TRBV9 and TRBJ1-2; D might be TRBD1 (5 bases). Deletions cut 7 bases from V and 6 bases from J, with 10 bases between. Germline assignment: CDR1 SGDLS and CDR2 YYNGEE. The CDR3 has 11 residues. CDR3 bases: TGTGCCAGCGAGGGGTCCCATGGCTACACCTTC. Amino acids: CASEGSHGYTF.

V is TRBV7-4 and J is TRBJ2-7; 8 bases line up with TRBD2. The germline CDR1 and CDR2 sequences are SGHVT and SQSDAQ. With V trimmed by 6 bases and J by 0 bases, 7 bases remained unmatched. The CDR3 contains 15 residues. CDR3 nucleotide sequence: TGTGCCAGCAGTCGAACTAGCGGACCCTCCTACGAGCAGTACTTC. This codes for CASSRTSGPSYEQYF.

This chain links TRBV19 with TRBJ1-5; perhaps TRBD1 as D (6 bases). This CDR3 comprises 13 residues. Trimming left V 7 bases short and J 6 bases short, with 13 bases between. Germline assignment: CDR1 LNHDA and CDR2 SQIVND (reference sequence). The CDR3 DNA follows: TGTGCCAGTAAGGAACAGGGCCCTCAGCCCCAGCATTTT. It translates to CASKEQGPQPQHF.

The chain recombines TRBV9 with TRBJ2-7; 10 nucleotides agree with TRBD2. Germline assignment: CDR1 SGDLS and CDR2 YYNGEE. The CDR3 loop spans 15 amino acids. Unmatched junction bases numbered 6, after V lost 3 bases and J lost 3 bases. The CDR3, as DNA: TGTGCCAGCAGCGAATTCGGACTAGCGGACTACGAGCAGTACTTC. Protein product: CASSEFGLADYEQYF.

This clone appeared a few times. This sequence joins TRBV27 and TRBJ2-1; TRBD2 agrees at 8 bases. The CDR3 spans 14 residues. Trimming cost V 7 bases and J 4 bases; bases outside gene matches: 6. Germline CDR1 reads MNHEY; CDR2 reads SMNVEV (reference sequence). In DNA form, the CDR3 reads TGTGCCAGCATTCGGAGCGGGAGTTACAATGAGCAGTTCTTC. Translating gives CASIRSGSYNEQFF.

This clone qualifies as medium-sized. This chain joins TRBV7-2 and TRBJ2-2, with D hard to call. Trimming removed 5 bases from V and 1 base from J, with 11 bases in between. Germline V lookup: CDR1 SGHTA, CDR2 FQGNSA. The CDR3 runs to 15 residues. CDR3 DNA: TGTGCCAGCAGCCCCATAGAGGAGAACACCGGGGAGCTGTTTTTT. Protein: CASSPIEENTGELFF.